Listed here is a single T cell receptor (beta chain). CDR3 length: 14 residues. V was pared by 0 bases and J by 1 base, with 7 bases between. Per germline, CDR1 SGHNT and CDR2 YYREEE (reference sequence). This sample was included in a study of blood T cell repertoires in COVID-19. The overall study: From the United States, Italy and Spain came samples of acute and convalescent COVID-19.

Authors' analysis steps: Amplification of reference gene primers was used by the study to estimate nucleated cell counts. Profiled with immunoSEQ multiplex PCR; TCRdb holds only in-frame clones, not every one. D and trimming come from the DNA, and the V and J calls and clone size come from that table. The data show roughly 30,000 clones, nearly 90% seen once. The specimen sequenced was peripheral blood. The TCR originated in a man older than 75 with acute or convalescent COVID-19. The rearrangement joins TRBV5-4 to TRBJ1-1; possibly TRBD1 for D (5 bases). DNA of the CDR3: TGTGCCAGCAGCTTGGCCGGACAGAACACTGAAGCTTTCTTT. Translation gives CASSLAGQNTEAFF.